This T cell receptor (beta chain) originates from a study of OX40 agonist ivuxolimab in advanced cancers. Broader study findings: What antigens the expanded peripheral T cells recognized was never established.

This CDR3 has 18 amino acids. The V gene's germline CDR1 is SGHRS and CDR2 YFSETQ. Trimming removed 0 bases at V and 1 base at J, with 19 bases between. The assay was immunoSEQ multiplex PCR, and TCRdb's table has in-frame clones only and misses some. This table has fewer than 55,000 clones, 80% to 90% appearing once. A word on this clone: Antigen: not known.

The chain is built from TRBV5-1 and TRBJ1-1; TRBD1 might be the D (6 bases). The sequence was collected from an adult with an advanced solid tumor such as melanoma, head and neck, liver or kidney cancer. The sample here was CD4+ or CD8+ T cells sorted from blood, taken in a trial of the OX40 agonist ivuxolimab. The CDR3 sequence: CASSLAPQGRSPNTEAFF. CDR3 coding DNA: TGCGCCAGCAGCTTGGCCCCACAGGGTAGAAGCCCGAACACTGAAGCTTTCTTT.